The 26 T cell receptor beta chains in this list originate from one sample, sequenced in a study of T cells after yellow fever vaccination. A single record per CDR3 protein comes from TCRdb applying MiXCR to the 5' RACE reads. The sample lists more than 90,000 distinct CDR3 sequences, roughly 7.2% occurring once. Sequences were derived from CD4+ T cells sorted from PBMCs, sampled roughly 45 days after the first yellow fever vaccination. The receptors derive from a man aged 18 to 30 who received the YFV17D yellow fever vaccine.

In this sample, this clonotype turned up many times. The chain combines TRBV7-8 with TRBJ1-5, with D unclear. CDR1 is SGHVS, CDR2 FQNEAQ, per germline. The CDR3 extends over 14 amino acids. The V end lost 5 bases, the J end lost 7 bases, and 15 bases lay between the germline ends. The CDR3 DNA reads as TGTGCCAGCAGCCTCTCCTCTGGGCGACAGCCCCAGCATTTT. Its translation is CASSLSSGRQPQHF. The entire variable domain, with the rest obtained from reference TRBV7-8 and TRBJ1-5, is as follows: GAGVSQSPRYKVAKRGQDVALRCDPISGHVSLFWYQQALGQGPEFLTYFQNEAQLDKSGLPSDRFFAERPEGSVSTLKIQRTQQEDSAVYLCASSLSSGRQPQHFGDGTRLSIL.

This clonotype was observed many times. The genes are TRBV20-1 and TRBJ1-1; D uncertain. Looked up from germline, CDR1 is DFQATT and CDR2 is SNEGSKA (reference sequence). The CDR3 totals 13 residues. V gave up 6 bases and J gave up 0 bases, with 11 bases separating them. This chain's CDR3 is CSARGRVNTEAFF. Here the CDR3 DNA reads TGCAGTGCGCGGGGTCGGGTGAACACTGAAGCTTTCTTT.

This clonotype was found many times. This chain connects TRBV2 to TRBJ2-1; 7 nucleotides align to TRBD1. Per the germline V gene, CDR1 is SNHLY and CDR2 is FYNNEI. Unmatched junction bases numbered 0, after V lost 2 bases and J lost 2 bases. The CDR3 length is 14 residues. DNA for the CDR3: TGTGCCAGCAGTGAACAGGGGGCCTACAATGAGCAGTTCTTC. Amino acids: CASSEQGAYNEQFF.

This clonotype was picked up many times. The V and J genes are TRBV29-1 and TRBJ1-3; possible D gene TRBD1, 5 bases. The CDR3 is 13 amino acids. Trimming took off 6 bases at V and 1 base at J, with 10 bases between the two ends. The germline CDR1 and CDR2 sequences are SQVTM and ANQGSEA. For the CDR3, the DNA is TGCAGCGTCCGACAGTCTTCTGGAAACACCATATATTTT. It specifies CSVRQSSGNTIYF.

This clonotype was recorded many times. This chain joins TRBV12-3 or TRBV12-4 and TRBJ2-2, with D maybe TRBD2 (6 bases). The ends were cut back, 7 bases at V and 7 bases at J, with 19 bases in the middle. The CDR3 has 15 residues. Here the CDR3 DNA reads TGTGCCAGCACCACGCGCGGGGTTTCGGTCGGGGAGCTGTTTTTT. Amino acid sequence: CASTTRGVSVGELFF.

This clonotype has at least ten counts. The chain recombines TRBV5-1 with TRBJ2-5; D perhaps matches TRBD2 (6 bases). CDR1 SGHRS and CDR2 YFSETQ come from the germline V gene. This CDR3 contains 15 residues. The V end lost 0 bases, the J end lost 1 base, and 10 bases lay between the germline ends. The CDR3 spells CASSLGLEIQETQYF. The CDR3 coding sequence is TGCGCCAGCAGCTTGGGACTAGAAATCCAAGAGACCCAGTACTTC.

This clonotype showed up many times. The chain has TRBV28 and TRBJ1-1, with D unclear. This CDR3 comprises 15 residues. The germline CDR1 and CDR2 sequences are MDHEN and SYDVKM. V lost 6 bases, J lost 1 base, and 15 bases lay in between. This chain's CDR3 is CASRSGPRANTEAFF. The CDR3 nucleotides read TGTGCCAGCAGGTCCGGACCGAGAGCGAACACTGAAGCTTTCTTT.

This clonotype was seen repeatedly, ten times or more. V gene TRBV7-6 combines with J gene TRBJ1-4; TRBD1 matches 9 bases. The CDR3 sequence is 14 residues long. V trimming: 5 bases; J trimming: 8 bases; junction bases outside the gene matches: 6. Germline V gene sequence: CDR1 SGHVS, CDR2 FNYEAQ. For the CDR3, the DNA is TGTGCCAGCAGCCCACAGGGGGCAAACGAAAAACTGTTTTTT. It is translated as CASSPQGANEKLFF.

This clonotype occurred many times. The chain uses TRBV11-2 and TRBJ1-1; D is unresolved. This CDR3 spans 14 amino acids. V was pared by 4 bases and J by 3 bases, with 12 bases between. CDR1 is SGHAT and CDR2 is FQNNGV in the germline V gene. For the CDR3, the DNA is TGTGCCAGCAGCTCACCTAGGGTTTACACTGAAGCTTTCTTT. Its protein is CASSSPRVYTEAFF.

The sample holds many counts of this clonotype. The chain links TRBV5-1 to TRBJ2-1; 9 bases are a match to TRBD2. The junction had 9 bases not matched to a gene; V was cut back by 1 base and J by 7 bases. Per germline, CDR1 SGHRS and CDR2 YFSETQ. This CDR3 is 16 amino acids long. Here the CDR3 DNA reads TGCGCCAGCAGCTTGAGAGGCGCGGGGGGGGTGAATGAGCAGTTCTTC. It specifies CASSLRGAGGVNEQFF.

In regard to this clonotype: A much larger clone differs by one base, so this may be a read error. V gene TRBV28 combines with J gene TRBJ2-5; D is perhaps TRBD2 (5 bases). The CDR3 length is 16 residues. CDR1 is MDHEN and CDR2 is SYDVKM in the germline V gene. V was clipped by 4 bases and J by 5 bases, with 20 bases between them. The DNA for the CDR3 is TGTGCCAGCAGTTCCCCAGGAGAGCGGTGTCGGGAGACCCAGTACTTC. Its translation is CASSSPGERCRETQYF.

The sample holds many counts of this clonotype. This chain connects TRBV4-2 to TRBJ1-5; D might be TRBD1 (5 bases). Germline lookup yields CDR1 LGHNA and CDR2 YNFKEQ. This CDR3 has 15 residues. V shed 1 base and J shed 2 bases, with 9 bases lying between them. CDR3 loop: CASSQVRDRNQPQHF. DNA for the CDR3: TGTGCCAGCAGCCAAGTCAGGGATCGCAATCAGCCCCAGCATTTT.

Ten or more counts support this clonotype. One junction end does not reproduce the germline sequence, and a read error may be involved. The chain joins TRBV29-1 to TRBJ2-5, with TRBD1 matching 7 bases. CDR1 and CDR2 (germline): SQVTM, ANQGSEA. There are 14 residues in the CDR3. In DNA, the CDR3 is TGCAGCGCTGAAAATGACAGGGTGACGGAGACCCAGTACTTC. Its translation: CSAENDRVTETQYF.

In its sample, this clonotype was seen many times. CDR3 protein: CASSLGGQLFYGYTF. CDR3 coding DNA: TGTGCCAGCAGTTTAGGGGGACAGTTGTTCTATGGCTACACCTTC. The chain employs TRBV12-3 or TRBV12-4 and TRBJ1-2, with 7 bases fitting TRBD1. The CDR3 has 15 residues. V shed 1 base and J 4 bases; nucleotides not matched to a gene: 6.

This clonotype was observed at least ten times. V and J are TRBV5-1 and TRBJ2-3; D not resolved. CDR3 size: 15 residues. Germline CDR1 and CDR2: SGHRS and YFSETQ. Trimming pared 0 bases from V and 0 bases from J, leaving 8 bases between. CDR3 in amino acids: CASSLEDPSTDTQYF. DNA for the CDR3: TGCGCCAGCAGCTTGGAGGATCCTAGCACAGATACGCAGTATTTT.

This clonotype was seen many times. The chain employs TRBV12-3 or TRBV12-4 and TRBJ2-1; 9 bases map to TRBD2. V dropped 5 bases and J dropped 4; count of bases not matched to a gene: 9. This CDR3 comprises 16 residues. CDR3 amino acids: CASSGRGGDRYNEQFF. The CDR3, as DNA: TGTGCCAGCAGTGGGCGGGGGGGAGATCGGTACAATGAGCAGTTCTTC.

This clonotype has at least ten counts. This chain uses TRBV4-3 with TRBJ2-1; D unresolved. The V gene lost 0 bases and the J gene lost 8 bases, with 11 bases spanning the gap. There are 14 residues in the CDR3. Germline V gives CDR1 LGHNA, CDR2 YSLEER. For the CDR3, the DNA is TGCGCCAGCAGCCAAGACGTAAGTTTCGATGAGCAGTTCTTC. Translation gives CASSQDVSFDEQFF.

This rearrangement joins TRBV4-2 to TRBJ2-3; D assignment may be TRBD1 or TRBD2 (5 bases each). Germline CDR1 LGHNA, CDR2 YNFKEQ. Deletions cut 4 bases from V and 0 bases from J, with 17 bases between. The CDR3 has 17 amino acids. The CDR3 sequence: CASSLGTSALSTDTQYF. CDR3 coding DNA: TGTGCCAGCAGCCTCGGGACCAGCGCTCTGAGCACAGATACGCAGTATTTT.

This clonotype was found many times. V gene TRBV18 combines with J gene TRBJ2-2, with D possibly being TRBD1 (6 bases). Trimming stripped 11 bases from V and 1 base from J, with 17 bases between. The V gene's germline CDR1 is KGHSH and CDR2 LQKENI. The CDR3 totals 15 residues. The CDR3 loop is CAAPRGSWNTGELFF. The DNA of the CDR3 is TGTGCCGCCCCAAGGGGGTCCTGGAACACCGGGGAGCTGTTTTTT.

This clonotype was recorded many times. V is TRBV20-1 and J is TRBJ2-5; D ambiguous. V was clipped by 1 base and J by 7 bases, with 16 bases between them. Per the germline V gene, CDR1 is DFQATT and CDR2 is SNEGSKA (reference sequence). The CDR3 contains 14 residues. The CDR3 region has the DNA TGCAGTGCTAGAGTACTGCGGTCCACGATGACCCAGTACTTC. The encoded protein is CSARVLRSTMTQYF.

This clonotype has at least ten counts. The chain links TRBV7-2 to TRBJ1-4; D not certain. This CDR3 is 15 amino acids long. Germline V gene sequence: CDR1 SGHTA, CDR2 FQGNSA. Trimming removed 1 base from V and 2 bases from J, with 8 bases in between. CDR3 in DNA: TGTGCCAGCAGCTTAGTCGGAGTTACTAATGAAAAACTGTTTTTT. Encoded protein: CASSLVGVTNEKLFF.

The table lists this clonotype with many counts. The chain couples TRBV2 to TRBJ2-1, with 10 bases aligning to TRBD2. Per the germline V gene, CDR1 is SNHLY and CDR2 is FYNNEI. Trimming cost V 5 bases and J 7 bases; bases outside gene matches: 11. The CDR3 extends over 16 amino acids. The CDR3 sequence is CASSRRVAGGLNEQFF. CDR3 DNA sequence: TGTGCCAGCAGTCGGCGCGTAGCGGGGGGTTTGAATGAGCAGTTCTTC.

This clonotype was counted ten times or more. The CDR3 region has the DNA TGTGCCATCACCTGGGAGCTGAACACTGAAGCTTTCTTT. Translation: CAITWELNTEAFF. The chain joins TRBV10-3 to TRBJ1-1; D is undetermined. CDR1 and CDR2 from the germline V gene are ENHRY and SYGVKD. The CDR3 runs 13 residues. The V end lost 7 bases, the J end lost 0 bases, and 9 bases lay between the germline ends.

This clonotype showed up just a few times. This chain connects TRBV5-1 to TRBJ2-2; 8 bases map to TRBD2. After removal of 4 bases from V and 5 bases from J, the junction contained 10 bases not matched to a gene. CDR1 is SGHRS, CDR2 YFSETQ, per germline. The CDR3 totals 16 residues. For the CDR3, the DNA is TGCGCCAGCAGCGCGATCCCCGGGACTAGTACCGGGGAGCTGTTTTTT. Protein sequence: CASSAIPGTSTGELFF.

Many counts were recorded for this clonotype. The chain combines TRBV6-2 or TRBV6-3 with TRBJ2-5; D tentatively reads TRBD1 or TRBD2 (6 bases each). V gave up 2 bases and J gave up 4 bases, with 14 bases separating them. This CDR3 is 15 amino acids long. Germline values: CDR1 MNHEY, CDR2 SVGEGT. CDR3 nucleotide sequence: TGTGCCAGCAGTTACCATCGGGGGCGGGGAGAGACCCAGTACTTC. This sequence encodes CASSYHRGRGETQYF.

The chain uses TRBV24-1 and TRBJ1-1; TRBD1 agrees at 7 bases. This CDR3 is 15 amino acids long. V lost 2 bases and J lost 1; bases outside the gene matches: 3. The germline V gene has CDR1 KGHDR and CDR2 SFDVKD. CDR3 region: CATSDSPGGNTEAFF. Written as DNA, the CDR3 is TGTGCCACCAGTGATTCCCCAGGGGGGAACACTGAAGCTTTCTTT.